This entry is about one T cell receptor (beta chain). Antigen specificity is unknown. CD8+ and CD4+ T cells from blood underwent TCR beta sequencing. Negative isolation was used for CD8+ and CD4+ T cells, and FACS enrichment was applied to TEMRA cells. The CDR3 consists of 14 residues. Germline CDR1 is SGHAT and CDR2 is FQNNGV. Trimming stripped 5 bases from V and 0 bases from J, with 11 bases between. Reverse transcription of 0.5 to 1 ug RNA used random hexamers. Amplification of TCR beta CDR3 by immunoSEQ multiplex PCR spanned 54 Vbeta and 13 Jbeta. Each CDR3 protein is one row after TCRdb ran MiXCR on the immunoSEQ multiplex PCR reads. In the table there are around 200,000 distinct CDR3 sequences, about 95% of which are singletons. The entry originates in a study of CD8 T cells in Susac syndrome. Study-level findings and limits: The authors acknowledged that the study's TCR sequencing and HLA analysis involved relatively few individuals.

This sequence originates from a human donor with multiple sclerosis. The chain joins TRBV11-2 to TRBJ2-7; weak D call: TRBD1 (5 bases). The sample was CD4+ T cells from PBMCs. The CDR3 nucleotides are TGTGCCAGCAGCACGGGCAGGGCCTCCTACGAGCAGTACTTC. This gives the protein CASSTGRASYEQYF.